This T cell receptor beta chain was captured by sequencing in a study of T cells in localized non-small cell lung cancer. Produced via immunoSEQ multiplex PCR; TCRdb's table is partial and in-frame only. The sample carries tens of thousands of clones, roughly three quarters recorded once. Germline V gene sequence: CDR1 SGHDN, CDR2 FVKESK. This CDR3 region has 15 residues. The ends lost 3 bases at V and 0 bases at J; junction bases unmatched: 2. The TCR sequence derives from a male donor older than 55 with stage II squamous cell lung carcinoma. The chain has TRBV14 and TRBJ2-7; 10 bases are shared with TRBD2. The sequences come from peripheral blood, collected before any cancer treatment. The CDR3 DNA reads TGTGCCAGCAGCCAGGGACTAGCGATCTCCTACGAGCAGTACTTC. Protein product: CASSQGLAISYEQYF.